Reported below is one T cell receptor beta chain. Its cognate antigen is unknown. This entry is derived from a study of cytomegalovirus exposure and HLA in healthy donors. Study findings and constraints: The study dropped some indistinguishable V segments, TRBV6-2 and TRBV6-3 among them.

With 60 Vbeta and 13 Jbeta primers, the PCR was carried out. Sequenced by immunoSEQ multiplex PCR; TCRdb stores in-frame clones only, minus some. The profile covers approximately 70,000 clones, with about 80% appearing a single time and about 5.7% taken by the ten largest. V lost 4 bases, J lost 2 bases, and 5 bases stayed unmatched. Germline assignment: CDR1 SGHNT and CDR2 YYREEE (reference sequence). CDR3 size: 14 residues. Sequencing was done on a sample of PBMCs. V and J are TRBV5-4 and TRBJ1-2, with 7 positions matching TRBD1. This TCR derives from a man aged 50 or older in good health and CMV-seronegative. The CDR3 here is CASSLGDRNYGYTF. CDR3 in DNA: TGTGCCAGCAGCCTAGGGGACAGAAACTATGGCTACACCTTC.